The 22 T cell receptor beta chains given below trace back to one sample, sequenced in a study of OX40 agonist ivuxolimab in advanced cancers. The protocol was immunoSEQ multiplex PCR, while the TCRdb copy is restricted to in-frame clones and leaves out a portion. The table includes 30,000 to 40,000 clones, roughly nine tenths detected once. The starting material was CD4+ or CD8+ T cells sorted from blood, obtained in a trial of the OX40 agonist ivuxolimab. The source of these receptors is an adult with an advanced solid tumor such as melanoma, head and neck, liver or kidney cancer.

The chain links TRBV5-1 to TRBJ1-3, with D maybe TRBD1 (6 bases). Per germline, CDR1 SGHRS and CDR2 YFSETQ. The CDR3 spans 14 residues. V was shortened by 4 bases and J by 1 base, with 9 bases between the two germline ends. The CDR3 sequence is CASSIGTSGNTIYF. The CDR3 DNA follows: TGCGCCAGCAGCATCGGGACATCTGGAAACACCATATATTTT.

This clone has just one count. This rearrangement joins TRBV7-8 to TRBJ2-5; a possible D gene is TRBD1 (5 bases). Germline V gene lookup returns CDR1 SGHVS and CDR2 FQNEAQ. Trimming stripped 4 bases from V and 5 bases from J, with 17 bases between. The CDR3 is 15 amino acids. The CDR3 DNA sequence: TGTGCCAGCAGCTCCCTAACAATGGGGCGGGAGACCCAGTACTTC. This translates into CASSSLTMGRETQYF.

J is TRBJ2-5 and V is TRBV10-3; TRBD2 matches at 7 bases. The tail of the sequence fits TRBJ2-7 better, so the J call may be wrong. Germline V CDR1 and CDR2: ENHRY, SYGVKD. The CDR3 consists of 14 residues. The CDR3 coding sequence is TGTGCCATCAGTGCGTCTAGCGGTGCCTACGAGCAGTACTTC. Translated, it gives CAISASSGAYEQYF.

V usage is TRBV19 and J usage is TRBJ2-3, with D tentatively TRBD1 (5 bases). The germline CDR1 and CDR2 sequences are LNHDA and SQIVND (reference sequence). The CDR3 totals 13 residues. The V and J ends lost 5 bases and 6 bases respectively, with 12 bases between them. In DNA, the CDR3 is TGTGCCAGTAGTCCTTATCAGGGCGATACGCAGTATTTT. It specifies CASSPYQGDTQYF.

This chain uses TRBV6-1 with TRBJ2-3; D is undetermined. Germline CDR1 reads MNHNS; CDR2 reads SASEGT. V dropped 3 bases and J dropped 4 bases, with 8 bases sitting between them. The CDR3 covers 13 residues. The CDR3, as DNA: TGTGCCAGCAGTGAGGGTGTTTCAGATACGCAGTATTTT. Translated, it gives CASSEGVSDTQYF.

This chain connects TRBV25-1 to TRBJ2-7; D unresolved. Trimming took off 1 base at V and 2 bases at J, with 9 bases between the two ends. Germline loops: CDR1 MGHDK, CDR2 SYGVNS. The CDR3 is 14 amino acids. CDR3 nucleotide sequence: TGTGCCAGCAGTGAATCAGTAGCCCCCTACGAGCAGTACTTC. Translation: CASSESVAPYEQYF.

The chain is built from TRBV4-2 and TRBJ1-5; D unclear. V shed 0 bases and J shed 4 bases, with 10 bases lying between them. Germline V CDR1 and CDR2: LGHNA, YNFKEQ. The CDR3 spans 15 residues. CDR3 residues: CASSQERVTNQPQHF. DNA for the CDR3: TGTGCCAGCAGCCAAGAACGGGTGACTAATCAGCCCCAGCATTTT.

CDR3 coding DNA: TGTGCCACCAGCAGCCCCACTAGCGGACCCCAGTACTTC. Translating it yields CATSSPTSGPQYF. The V call is TRBV15, the J call TRBJ2-7; 8 bases are shared with TRBD2. Germline-derived CDR1 and CDR2 are LNHNV and YYDKDF (reference sequence). J was trimmed by 10 bases and V by 3 bases; bases with no gene match: 8. The CDR3 has 13 residues.

This chain connects TRBV7-9 to TRBJ2-7; the D is unclear. Germline V gives CDR1 SEHNR, CDR2 FQNEAQ (reference sequence). The CDR3 totals 14 residues. Trimming pared 5 bases from V and 5 bases from J, leaving 16 bases between. CDR3 sequence: CASSLAAAPNEQYF. DNA of the CDR3: TGTGCCAGCAGCCTCGCGGCGGCCCCCAACGAGCAGTACTTC.

The chain is built from TRBV7-3 and TRBJ1-1, with 8 bases fitting TRBD1. The length of the CDR3 is 14 residues. The trim removed 4 bases at V and 1 base at J, leaving 2 bases unmatched. Germline CDR1 and CDR2: SGHTA and FQGTGA. This chain's CDR3 is CASSSTGANTEAFF. DNA for the CDR3: TGTGCCAGCAGCTCGACAGGGGCGAACACTGAAGCTTTCTTT.

The genes are TRBV7-3 and TRBJ2-3; 7 positions agree with TRBD2. V was clipped by 2 bases and J by 6 bases; unmatched bases: 5. Per germline, CDR1 SGHTA and CDR2 FQGTGA. This CDR3 has 14 residues. The CDR3 sequence is CASSLYAGVDTQYF. The CDR3 nucleotides read TGTGCCAGCAGCTTATACGCGGGAGTGGATACGCAGTATTTT.

The rearrangement joins TRBV12-5 to TRBJ2-2; 13 bases are shared with TRBD2. Germline CDR1 reads LGHNT; CDR2 reads FRNRAP. J was trimmed by 4 bases and V by 5 bases; bases with no gene match: 7. CDR3 length: 17 amino acids. The CDR3 here is CASGPGTSGTLTGELFF. DNA of the CDR3: TGTGCTAGTGGTCCGGGGACTAGCGGGACCCTCACCGGGGAGCTGTTTTTT.

The V call is TRBV19, the J call TRBJ2-7; 8 nucleotides match TRBD2. This CDR3 comprises 17 residues. Germline values: CDR1 LNHDA, CDR2 SQIVND (reference sequence). The J segment lost 0 bases and the V segment lost 2 bases, leaving 9 bases of the junction unmatched. The CDR3 sequence is CASSIPPAGRASYEQYF. The CDR3 bases are TGTGCCAGTAGTATACCCCCTGCCGGGAGGGCCTCCTACGAGCAGTACTTC.

CDR3 region: CASSPWRGAGNTEAFF. CDR3 nucleotides: TGTGCCAGCAGCCCTTGGAGGGGGGCGGGGAACACTGAAGCTTTCTTT. The V call is TRBV7-9, the J call TRBJ1-1; tentatively, D is TRBD1 (6 bases). Germline V CDR1 and CDR2: SEHNR, FQNEAQ (reference sequence). Deletions cut 5 bases from V and 1 base from J, with 17 bases between. There are 16 residues in the CDR3. Based on the CDR3 plus reference TRBV7-9 and TRBJ1-1, the full variable domain is DTGVSQNPRHKITKRGQNVTFRCDPISEHNRLYWYRQTLGQGPEFLTYFQNEAQLEKSRLLSDRFSAERPKGSFSTLEIQRTEQGDSAMYLCASSPWRGAGNTEAFFGQGTRLTVV.

J is TRBJ2-2 and V is TRBV2; TRBD2 matches 10 bases. The ends lost 2 bases at V and 0 bases at J; junction bases unmatched: 6. The CDR3 has 18 amino acids. Germline loops: CDR1 SNHLY, CDR2 FYNNEI. The CDR3 coding sequence is TGTGCCAGCAGTGAACGGCCTAGCGGGAGCGCGAACACCGGGGAGCTGTTTTTT. Protein: CASSERPSGSANTGELFF.

The chain has TRBV10-1 and TRBJ2-7; D is unclear. Germline V gene data show CDR1 as WNHNN and CDR2 as SYGVQD (reference sequence). The CDR3 runs 13 residues. The V end lost 2 bases, the J end lost 3 bases, and 8 bases lay between the germline ends. The CDR3: CASSEGGHYEQYF. The CDR3 region has the DNA TGCGCCAGCAGTGAGGGCGGCCACTACGAGCAGTACTTC.

V gene TRBV28 combines with J gene TRBJ2-7; D could derive from TRBD1 or TRBD2 (6 bases each). The V end lost 5 bases, the J end lost 5 bases, and 16 bases lay between the germline ends. Germline V gene sequence: CDR1 MDHEN, CDR2 SYDVKM. The CDR3 contains 14 residues. CDR3 protein: CASSHPTGANEQYF. CDR3 nucleotide sequence: TGTGCCAGCAGTCATCCGACGGGGGCAAACGAGCAGTACTTC.

CDR3 sequence: CAWSPGPGGYGYTF. The CDR3 nucleotides are TGTGCCTGGAGTCCGGGACCGGGAGGCTATGGCTACACCTTC. The chain recombines TRBV30 with TRBJ1-2, with D possibly being TRBD1 (5 bases). This CDR3 is built from 14 residues. Per germline, CDR1 GTSNPN and CDR2 SVGIG (reference sequence). Between the trimmed V and J ends, which lost 2 bases and 4 bases, there was a span of 14 bases.

The V call is TRBV28, the J call TRBJ2-1; 11 bases agree with TRBD2. In germline, CDR1 is MDHEN, CDR2 SYDVKM. CDR3 length: 19 residues. J gave up 6 bases and V 2 bases, and 15 bases lay outside the gene matches. CDR3 bases: TGTGCCAGCAGTTTAAGGAGGGGGGCTAGCGGGAGGTTAGGCAATGAGCAGTTCTTC. It translates to CASSLRRGASGRLGNEQFF.

The V gene is TRBV7-9, the J gene TRBJ1-2; D remains ambiguous. The CDR3 sequence is 15 residues long. V shed 1 base and J shed 4 bases, with 13 bases lying between them. Germline-derived CDR1 and CDR2 are SEHNR and FQNEAQ (reference sequence). The CDR3 loop is CASSLVSGGFYGYTF. The CDR3 region has the DNA TGTGCCAGCAGCTTAGTGTCTGGTGGGTTCTATGGCTACACCTTC.

The V gene is TRBV7-3, the J gene TRBJ2-3; 10 nucleotides match TRBD2. Germline CDR1 is SGHTA and CDR2 is FQGTGA. Trimming cost V 6 bases and J 5 bases; bases outside gene matches: 8. The CDR3 length is 15 residues. CDR3 nucleotides: TGTGCCAGCAGACTGAGCGGGAGGGTGGGAGATACGCAGTATTTT. Translated: CASRLSGRVGDTQYF.

This rearrangement joins TRBV9 to TRBJ2-1, with TRBD2 identical over 8 bases. The CDR3 runs 15 residues. V lost 4 bases and J lost 0; bases outside the gene matches: 3. Germline V gives CDR1 SGDLS, CDR2 YYNGEE. The CDR3 reads CASSTLADSYNEQFF. The CDR3 DNA reads as TGTGCCAGCAGCACACTAGCGGACTCCTACAATGAGCAGTTCTTC. Supplemented by reference TRBV9 and TRBJ2-1, the full variable domain reads DSGVTQTPKHLITATGQRVTLRCSPRSGDLSVYWYQQSLDQGLQFLIQYYNGEERAKGNILERFSAQQFPDLHSELNLSSLELGDSALYFCASSTLADSYNEQFFGPGTRLTVL.